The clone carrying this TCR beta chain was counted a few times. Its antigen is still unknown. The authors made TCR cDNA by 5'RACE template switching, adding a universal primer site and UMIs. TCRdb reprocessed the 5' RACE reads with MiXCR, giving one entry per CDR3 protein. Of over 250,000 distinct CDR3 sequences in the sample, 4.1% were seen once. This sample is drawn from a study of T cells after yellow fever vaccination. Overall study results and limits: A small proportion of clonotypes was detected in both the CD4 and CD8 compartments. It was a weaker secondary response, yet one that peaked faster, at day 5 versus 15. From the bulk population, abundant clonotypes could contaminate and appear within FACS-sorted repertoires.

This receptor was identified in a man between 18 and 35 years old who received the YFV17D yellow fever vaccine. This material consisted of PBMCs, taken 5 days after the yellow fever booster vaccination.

CDR3 DNA sequence: TGTGCCAGCAGCCCATTTTTGGCGGTGGGAGATGAAAAACTGTTTTTT. Its protein is CASSPFLAVGDEKLFF. V is TRBV7-2 and J is TRBJ1-4; D remains ambiguous. The germline CDR1 and CDR2 sequences are SGHTA and FQGNSA. Trimming pared 5 bases from V and 6 bases from J, leaving 19 bases between. The CDR3 sequence is 16 residues long. The full variable domain, its missing parts supplied by reference TRBV7-2 and TRBJ1-4, is GAGVSQSPSNKVTEKGKDVELRCDPISGHTALYWYRQSLGQGLEFLIYFQGNSAPDKSGLPSDRFSAERTGGSVSTLTIQRTQQEDSAVYLCASSPFLAVGDEKLFFGSGTQLSVL.